This T cell receptor beta chain was identified during a study of blood T cell repertoires in COVID-19. Looking at the study overall: Specimens from acute and convalescent COVID-19 originated in the United States, Italy and Spain. Nucleic acid was either cDNA or gDNA, and it came from T cells, B-cell-depleted T cells, or PBMCs.

Per the authors' pipeline: Estimation of nucleated cell counts was performed using reference gene primer amplification. Sequenced by immunoSEQ multiplex PCR; TCRdb stores in-frame clones only, minus some. The V and J calls and the clone size are those of that table, but D and trimming were determined from the DNA. Here the sample spans some 350,000 clones, 88% being singletons. Trimming removed 6 bases from V and 5 bases from J, with 7 bases in between. Per the germline V gene, CDR1 is KGHDR and CDR2 is SFDVKD. The length of the CDR3 is 12 residues. Seattle patients were enrolled during active infection and followed longitudinally.

Input material: peripheral blood. The receptor's source is a woman between 70 and 85 years old with COVID-19, enrolled during active disease. This chain joins TRBV24-1 and TRBJ2-1; no reliable D call. The CDR3 sequence: CATSTENNEQFF. DNA for the CDR3: TGTGCCACCAGTACAGAGAACAATGAGCAGTTCTTC.